Reported below is one T cell receptor beta chain. The target antigen is unknown. Libraries were prepared by immunoSEQ multiplex PCR; TCRdb keeps only in-frame clonotypes and omits some of them. This table has about 40,000 clones, around 73% appearing once. The source of the sample is a study of vaccination effects on CD4 cells after COVID-19. Looking at the study overall: It was a median of 72 days after the second dose that post-vaccine samples were obtained.

The V gene end was trimmed by 1 base and the J gene end by 3 bases; junction bases not matched to a gene: 5. CDR1 is LNHNV and CDR2 is YYDKDF in the germline V gene (reference sequence). This CDR3 region has 16 residues. Culturing for roughly 9 days preceded CD4+ T cell isolation. It was two doses of either the BNT162b2 or mRNA-1273 vaccine that participants received. This clonotype was obtained from a human donor who received a COVID-19 vaccine. The source material was CD4+ T cells from PBMCs cultured without peptide, sampled after COVID-19 vaccination. The chain combines TRBV15 with TRBJ1-1; the match to TRBD1 covers 10 bases. CDR3 sequence: CATSRGWTGGYTEAFF. CDR3 DNA sequence: TGTGCCACCAGCAGAGGATGGACAGGGGGATACACTGAAGCTTTCTTT.